Sequencing of this TCR beta chain was carried out in a study of identifying expanded T cells in peripheral blood. Notes on the study in general: Over two and four weeks, about 15 and 19 clones changed, versus approximately 1.2 between replicates.

The CDR3 is made up of 14 amino acids. Germline loops: CDR1 LNHDA, CDR2 SQIVND (reference sequence). The V gene end was trimmed by 6 bases and the J gene end by 4 bases; junction bases not matched to a gene: 7. On this clone itself: Its cognate antigen is unknown.

Sequencing used immunoSEQ multiplex PCR; TCRdb keeps in-frame clones, though not all of them. The sample shows just over 90,000 clones, about nine tenths of them seen only once. The sequencing sample was made of blood. V usage is TRBV19 and J usage is TRBJ2-7; 9 nucleotides line up with TRBD1. This receptor was identified in a person aged 18 to 70 in good health. CDR3 bases: TGTGCCAGTAGCACCGGGACAGGGCCTTACGAGCAGTACTTC. Protein product: CASSTGTGPYEQYF.